This entry is about one T cell receptor beta chain. In the original workflow: Scientists estimated how many nucleated cells there were by amplifying reference gene primers. Produced via immunoSEQ multiplex PCR; TCRdb's table is partial and in-frame only. V, J and clone size were drawn from that table, and D and trimming were deduced from the DNA. The sample records 95,000 to 150,000 clones, less than 85% being singletons. The data originate from a study of blood T cell repertoires in COVID-19. Background on the study: The United States, Italy and Spain were the sources of the acute and convalescent COVID-19 samples. T cells, B-cell-depleted T cells, or PBMCs supplied cDNA or gDNA.

Germline V CDR1 and CDR2: SEHNR, FQNEAQ (reference sequence). After removal of 5 bases from V and 4 bases from J, the junction contained 7 bases not matched to a gene. The CDR3 has 15 residues. V is TRBV7-9 and J is TRBJ2-2, with 7 bases identical to TRBD2. Sequenced input: peripheral blood. The TCR was taken from a human donor with acute or convalescent COVID-19. The donor label of this sample is uncertain. The DNA for the CDR3 is TGTGCCAGCAGCCCAAAGGGAGGGTCCACCGGGGAGCTGTTTTTT. Translating gives CASSPKGGSTGELFF.